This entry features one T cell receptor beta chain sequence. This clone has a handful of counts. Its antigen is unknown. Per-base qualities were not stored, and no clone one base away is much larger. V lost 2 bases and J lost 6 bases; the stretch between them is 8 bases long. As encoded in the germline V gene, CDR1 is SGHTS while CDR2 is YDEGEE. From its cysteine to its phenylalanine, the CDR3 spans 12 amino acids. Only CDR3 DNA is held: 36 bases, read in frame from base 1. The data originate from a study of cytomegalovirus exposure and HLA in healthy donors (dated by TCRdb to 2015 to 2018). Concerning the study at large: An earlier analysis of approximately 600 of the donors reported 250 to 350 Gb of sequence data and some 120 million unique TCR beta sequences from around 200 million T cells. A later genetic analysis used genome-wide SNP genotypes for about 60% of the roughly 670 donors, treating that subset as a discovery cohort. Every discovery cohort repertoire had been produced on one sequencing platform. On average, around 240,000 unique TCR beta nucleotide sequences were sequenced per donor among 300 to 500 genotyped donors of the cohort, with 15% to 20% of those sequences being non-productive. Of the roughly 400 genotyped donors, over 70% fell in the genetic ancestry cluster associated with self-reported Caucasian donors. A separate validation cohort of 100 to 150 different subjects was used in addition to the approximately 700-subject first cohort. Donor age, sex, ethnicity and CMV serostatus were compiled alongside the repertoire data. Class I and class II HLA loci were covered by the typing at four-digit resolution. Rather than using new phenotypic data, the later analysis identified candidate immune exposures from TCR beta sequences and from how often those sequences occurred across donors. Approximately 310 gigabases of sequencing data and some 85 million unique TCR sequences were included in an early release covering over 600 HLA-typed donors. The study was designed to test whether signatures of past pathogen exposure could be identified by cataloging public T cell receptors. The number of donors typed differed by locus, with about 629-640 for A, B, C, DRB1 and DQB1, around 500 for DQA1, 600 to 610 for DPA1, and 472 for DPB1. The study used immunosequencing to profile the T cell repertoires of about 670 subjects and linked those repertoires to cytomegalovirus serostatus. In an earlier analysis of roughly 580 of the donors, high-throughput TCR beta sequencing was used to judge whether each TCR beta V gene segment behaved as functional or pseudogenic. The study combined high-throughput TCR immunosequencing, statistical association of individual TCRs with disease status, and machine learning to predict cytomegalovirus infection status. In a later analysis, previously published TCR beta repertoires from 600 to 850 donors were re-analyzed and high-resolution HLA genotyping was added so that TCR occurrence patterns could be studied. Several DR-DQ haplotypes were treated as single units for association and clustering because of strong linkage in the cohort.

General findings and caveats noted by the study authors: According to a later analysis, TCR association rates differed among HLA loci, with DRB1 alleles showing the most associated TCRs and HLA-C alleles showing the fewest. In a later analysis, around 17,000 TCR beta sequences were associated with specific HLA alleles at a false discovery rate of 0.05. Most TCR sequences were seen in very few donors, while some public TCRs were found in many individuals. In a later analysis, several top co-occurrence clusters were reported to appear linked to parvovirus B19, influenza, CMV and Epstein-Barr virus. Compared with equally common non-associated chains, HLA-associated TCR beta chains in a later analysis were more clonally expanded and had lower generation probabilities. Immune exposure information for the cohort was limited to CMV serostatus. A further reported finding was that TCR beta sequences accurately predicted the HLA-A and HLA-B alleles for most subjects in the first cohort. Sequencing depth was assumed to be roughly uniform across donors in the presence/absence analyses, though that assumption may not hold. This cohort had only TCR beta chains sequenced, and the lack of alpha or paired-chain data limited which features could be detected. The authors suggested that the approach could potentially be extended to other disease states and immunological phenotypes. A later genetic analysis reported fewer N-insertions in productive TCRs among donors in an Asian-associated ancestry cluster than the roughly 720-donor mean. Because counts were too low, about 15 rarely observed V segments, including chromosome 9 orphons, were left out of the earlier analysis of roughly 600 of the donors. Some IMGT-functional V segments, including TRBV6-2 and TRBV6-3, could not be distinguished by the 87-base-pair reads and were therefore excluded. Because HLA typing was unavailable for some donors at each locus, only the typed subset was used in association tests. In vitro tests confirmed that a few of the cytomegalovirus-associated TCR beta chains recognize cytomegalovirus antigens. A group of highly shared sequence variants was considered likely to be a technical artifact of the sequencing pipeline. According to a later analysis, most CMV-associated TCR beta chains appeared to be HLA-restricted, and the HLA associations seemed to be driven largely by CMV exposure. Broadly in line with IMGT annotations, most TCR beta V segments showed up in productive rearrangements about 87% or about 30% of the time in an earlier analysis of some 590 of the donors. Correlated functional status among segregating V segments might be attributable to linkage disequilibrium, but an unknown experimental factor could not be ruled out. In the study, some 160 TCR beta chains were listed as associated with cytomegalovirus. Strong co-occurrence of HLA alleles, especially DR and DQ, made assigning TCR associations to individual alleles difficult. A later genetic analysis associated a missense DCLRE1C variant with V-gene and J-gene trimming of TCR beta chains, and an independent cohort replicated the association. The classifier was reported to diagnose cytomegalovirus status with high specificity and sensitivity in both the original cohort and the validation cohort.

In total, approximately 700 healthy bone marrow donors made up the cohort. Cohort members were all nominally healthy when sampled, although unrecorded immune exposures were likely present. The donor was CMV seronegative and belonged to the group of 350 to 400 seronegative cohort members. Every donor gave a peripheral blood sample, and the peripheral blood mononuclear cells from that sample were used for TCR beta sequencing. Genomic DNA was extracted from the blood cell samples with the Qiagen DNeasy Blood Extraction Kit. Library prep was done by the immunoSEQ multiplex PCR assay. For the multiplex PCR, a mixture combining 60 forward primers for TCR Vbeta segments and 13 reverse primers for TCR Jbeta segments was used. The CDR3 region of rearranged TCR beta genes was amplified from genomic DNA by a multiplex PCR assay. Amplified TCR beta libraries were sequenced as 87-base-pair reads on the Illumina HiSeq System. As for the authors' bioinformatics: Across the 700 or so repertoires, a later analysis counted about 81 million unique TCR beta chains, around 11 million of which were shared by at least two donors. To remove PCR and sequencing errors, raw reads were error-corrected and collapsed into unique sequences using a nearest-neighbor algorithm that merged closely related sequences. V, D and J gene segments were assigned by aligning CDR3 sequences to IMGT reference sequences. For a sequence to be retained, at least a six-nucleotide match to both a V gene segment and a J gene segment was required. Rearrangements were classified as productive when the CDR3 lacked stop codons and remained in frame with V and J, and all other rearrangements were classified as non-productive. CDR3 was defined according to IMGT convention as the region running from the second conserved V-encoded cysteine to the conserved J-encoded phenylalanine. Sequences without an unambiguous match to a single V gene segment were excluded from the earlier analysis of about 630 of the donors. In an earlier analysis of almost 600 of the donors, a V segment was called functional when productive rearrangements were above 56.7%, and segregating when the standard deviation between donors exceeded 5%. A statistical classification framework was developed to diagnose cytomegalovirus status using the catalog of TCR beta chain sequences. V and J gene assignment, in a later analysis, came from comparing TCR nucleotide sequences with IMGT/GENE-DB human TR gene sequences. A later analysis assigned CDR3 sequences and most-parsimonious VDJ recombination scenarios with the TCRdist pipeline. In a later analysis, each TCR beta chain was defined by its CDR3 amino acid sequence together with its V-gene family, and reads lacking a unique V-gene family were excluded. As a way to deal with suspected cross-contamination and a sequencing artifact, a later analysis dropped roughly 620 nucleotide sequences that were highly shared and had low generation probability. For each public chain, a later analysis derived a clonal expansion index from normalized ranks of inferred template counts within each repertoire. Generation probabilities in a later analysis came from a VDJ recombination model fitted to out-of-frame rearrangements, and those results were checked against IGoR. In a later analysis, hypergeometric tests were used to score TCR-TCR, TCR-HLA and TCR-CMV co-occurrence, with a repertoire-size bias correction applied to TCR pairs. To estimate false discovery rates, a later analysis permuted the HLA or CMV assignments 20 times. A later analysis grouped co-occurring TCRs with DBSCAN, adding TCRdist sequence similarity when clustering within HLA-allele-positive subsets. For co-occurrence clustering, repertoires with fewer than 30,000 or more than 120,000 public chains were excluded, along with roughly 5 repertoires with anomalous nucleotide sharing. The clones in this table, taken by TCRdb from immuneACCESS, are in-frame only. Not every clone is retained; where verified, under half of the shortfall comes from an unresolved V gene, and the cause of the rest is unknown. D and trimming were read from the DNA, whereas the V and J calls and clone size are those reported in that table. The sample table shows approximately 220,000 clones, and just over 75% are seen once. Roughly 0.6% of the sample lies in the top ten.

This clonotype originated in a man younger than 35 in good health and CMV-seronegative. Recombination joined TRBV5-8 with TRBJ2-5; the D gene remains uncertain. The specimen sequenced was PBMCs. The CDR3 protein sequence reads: CASSFRVQTQYF. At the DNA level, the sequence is TGTGCCAGCAGCTTCCGAGTACAGACCCAGTACTTC.